This TCR beta chain was recorded in a study of blood T cell repertoires in COVID-19. From germline, CDR1 is SGHAT and CDR2 FQNNGV. V shed 5 bases and J shed 4 bases, with 17 bases lying between them. The CDR3 has 15 residues. Using immunoSEQ multiplex PCR, the repertoire was profiled, and TCRdb retains in-frame clones only, with some absent. The sample shows tens of thousands of clones, 93% of them seen only once. The material sequenced was peripheral blood. This rearrangement joins TRBV11-2 to TRBJ1-1, with a possible D match to TRBD1 (6 bases). The sequence was collected from a human donor in a cohort sampled during active COVID-19. The CDR3 coding sequence is TGTGCCAGCAGCCTCTCCGGGACAATATCCACTGAAGCTTTCTTT. Amino acid sequence: CASSLSGTISTEAFF.